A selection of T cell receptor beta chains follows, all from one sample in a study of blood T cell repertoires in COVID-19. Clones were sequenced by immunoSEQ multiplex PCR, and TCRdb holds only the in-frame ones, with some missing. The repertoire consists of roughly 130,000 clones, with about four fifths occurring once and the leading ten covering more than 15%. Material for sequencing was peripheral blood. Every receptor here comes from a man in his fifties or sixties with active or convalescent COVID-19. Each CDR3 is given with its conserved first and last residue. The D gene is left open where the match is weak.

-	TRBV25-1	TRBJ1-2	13	CASSETEDYGYTF
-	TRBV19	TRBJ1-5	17	CASIQPRVGGGNQPQHF
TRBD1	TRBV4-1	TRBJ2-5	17	CASSQARGTGGRETQYF
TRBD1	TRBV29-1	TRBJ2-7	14	CSVEGAGGHLEQYF
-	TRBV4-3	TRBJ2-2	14	CASSQDAANRELFF
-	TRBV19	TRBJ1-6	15	CASSIDGSTLTALHF
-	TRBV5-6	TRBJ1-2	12	CASSYQYYGYTF
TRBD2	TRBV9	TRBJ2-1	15	CASSVGAGADNEQFF
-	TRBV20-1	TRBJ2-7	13	CSASPGGGYEQYF
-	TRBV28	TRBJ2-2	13	CAGGLGDTGELFF
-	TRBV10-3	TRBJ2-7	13	CAISGEGGGEQYF
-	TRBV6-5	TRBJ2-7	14	CAIWEGGVAYEQYF
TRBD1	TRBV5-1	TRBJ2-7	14	CASSPGTVAYEQYF
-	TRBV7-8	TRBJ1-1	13	CASSLGGRTEAFF
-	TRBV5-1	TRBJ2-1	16	CASSLLAVLSYNEQFF
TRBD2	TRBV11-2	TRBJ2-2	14	CASSSTSARGELFF
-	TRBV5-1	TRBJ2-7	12	CASSLRGYEQYF
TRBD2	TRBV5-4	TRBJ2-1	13	CASSPGTSGKQFF
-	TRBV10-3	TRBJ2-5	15	CAISEFVQPQETQYF
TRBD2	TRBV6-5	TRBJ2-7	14	CASNPGGVSYEQYF
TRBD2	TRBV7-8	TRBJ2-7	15	CASSLATSGSGEQYF
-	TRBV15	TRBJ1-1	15	CATSRERLVNTEAFF
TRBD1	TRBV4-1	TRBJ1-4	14	CASSLRQGNEKLFF
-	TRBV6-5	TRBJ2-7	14	CASSYGQNSYEQYF
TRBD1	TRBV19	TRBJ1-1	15	CASSIEDRADTEAFF
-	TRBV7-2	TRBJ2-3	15	CASGNGGLRTDTQYF
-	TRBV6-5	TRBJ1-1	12	CASSPTIRGAFF
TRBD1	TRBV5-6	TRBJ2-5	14	CASSSYDRVETQYF
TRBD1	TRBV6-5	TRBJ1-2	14	CASSSATGDYGYTF
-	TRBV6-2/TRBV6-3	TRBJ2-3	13	CASSARATDTQYF
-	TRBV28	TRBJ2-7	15	CASSLTSTGRMEQYF
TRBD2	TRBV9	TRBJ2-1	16	CASSVGAGGPLDEQFF
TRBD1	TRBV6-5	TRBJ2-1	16	CASRYRDRELLDEQFF
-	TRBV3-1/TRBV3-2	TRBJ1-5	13	CASSQDLSGPPHF
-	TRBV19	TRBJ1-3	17	CASSILAGTSSGNTIYF
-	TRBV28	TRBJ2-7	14	CASSLRVGGYEQYF
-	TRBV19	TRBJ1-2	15	CASSITELRGYGYTF
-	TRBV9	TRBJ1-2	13	CASSVDPGNGYTF
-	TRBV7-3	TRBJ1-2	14	CASSLRADLYGYTF
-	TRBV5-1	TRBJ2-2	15	CASSSTTMNTGELFF
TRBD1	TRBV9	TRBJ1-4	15	CASSRWTGANEKLFF
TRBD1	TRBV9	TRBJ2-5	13	CASSVAGGETQYF
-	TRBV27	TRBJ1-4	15	CASSLNGGSDEKLFF
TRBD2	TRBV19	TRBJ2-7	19	CASSAPRGTSGGGVYEQYF
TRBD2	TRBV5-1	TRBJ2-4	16	CASSFGAGAAKNIQYF
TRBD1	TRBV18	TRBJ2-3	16	CASSPPVRGREDTQYF
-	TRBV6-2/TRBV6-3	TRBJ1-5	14	CASSRPSRGQPQHF
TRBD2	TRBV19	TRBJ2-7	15	CASSSTGLRPYEQYF
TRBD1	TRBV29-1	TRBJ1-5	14	CSVVDGQGGQPQHF
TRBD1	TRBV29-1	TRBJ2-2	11	CSVGDSGELFF
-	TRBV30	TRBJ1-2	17	CAWSFMLADRLDYGYTF